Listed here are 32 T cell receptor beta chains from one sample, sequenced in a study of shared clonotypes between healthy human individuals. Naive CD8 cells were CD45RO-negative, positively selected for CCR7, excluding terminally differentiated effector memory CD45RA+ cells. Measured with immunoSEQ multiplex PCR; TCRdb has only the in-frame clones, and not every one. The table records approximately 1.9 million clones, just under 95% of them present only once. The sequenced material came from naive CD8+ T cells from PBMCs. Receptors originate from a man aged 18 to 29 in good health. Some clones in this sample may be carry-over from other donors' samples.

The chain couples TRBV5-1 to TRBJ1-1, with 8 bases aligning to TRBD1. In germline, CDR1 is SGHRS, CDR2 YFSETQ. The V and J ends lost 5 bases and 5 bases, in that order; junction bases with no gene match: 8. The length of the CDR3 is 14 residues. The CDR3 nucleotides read TGCGCCAGCAGATCCGACAGGGGTCTTACTGAAGCTTTCTTT. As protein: CASRSDRGLTEAFF.

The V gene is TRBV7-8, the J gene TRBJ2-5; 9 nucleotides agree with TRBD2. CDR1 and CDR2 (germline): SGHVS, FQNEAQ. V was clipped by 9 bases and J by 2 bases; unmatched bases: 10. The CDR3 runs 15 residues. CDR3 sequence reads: CASCNGGGEQETQYF. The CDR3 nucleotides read TGTGCCAGTTGTAATGGCGGGGGGGAACAAGAGACCCAGTACTTC. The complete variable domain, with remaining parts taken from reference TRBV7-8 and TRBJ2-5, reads GAGVSQSPRYKVAKRGQDVALRCDPISGHVSLFWYQQALGQGPEFLTYFQNEAQLDKSGLPSDRFFAERPEGSVSTLKIQRTQQEDSAVYLCASCNGGGEQETQYFGPGTRLLVL.

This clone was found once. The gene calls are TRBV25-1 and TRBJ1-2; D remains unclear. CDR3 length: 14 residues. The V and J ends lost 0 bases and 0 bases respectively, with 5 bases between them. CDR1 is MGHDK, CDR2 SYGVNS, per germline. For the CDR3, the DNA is TGTGCCAGCAGTGAATACGCAGCTAACTATGGCTACACCTTC. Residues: CASSEYAANYGYTF.

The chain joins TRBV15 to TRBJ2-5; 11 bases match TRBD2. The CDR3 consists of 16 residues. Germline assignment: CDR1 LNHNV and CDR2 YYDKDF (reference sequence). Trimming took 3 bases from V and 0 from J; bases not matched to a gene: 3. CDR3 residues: CATSRRLAGNQETQYF. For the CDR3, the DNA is TGTGCCACCAGCAGGAGACTAGCGGGGAACCAAGAGACCCAGTACTTC. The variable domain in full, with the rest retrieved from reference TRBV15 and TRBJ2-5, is DAMVIQNPRYQVTQFGKPVTLSCSQTLNHNVMYWYQQKSSQAPKLLFHYYDKDFNNEADTPDNFQSRRPNTSFCFLDIRSPGLGDTAMYLCATSRRLAGNQETQYFGPGTRLLVL.

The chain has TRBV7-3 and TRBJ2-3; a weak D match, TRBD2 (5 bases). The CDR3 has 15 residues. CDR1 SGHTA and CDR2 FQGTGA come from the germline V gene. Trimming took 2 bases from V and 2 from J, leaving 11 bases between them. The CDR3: CASSLGGGYTDTQYF. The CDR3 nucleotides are TGTGCCAGCAGCTTAGGAGGCGGATACACAGATACGCAGTATTTT.

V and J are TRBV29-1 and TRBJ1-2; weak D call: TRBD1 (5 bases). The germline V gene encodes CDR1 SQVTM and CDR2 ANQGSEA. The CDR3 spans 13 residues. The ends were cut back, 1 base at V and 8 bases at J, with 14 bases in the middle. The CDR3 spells CSVEGPGSAGYTF. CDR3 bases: TGCAGCGTTGAAGGGCCAGGGAGTGCGGGCTACACCTTC.

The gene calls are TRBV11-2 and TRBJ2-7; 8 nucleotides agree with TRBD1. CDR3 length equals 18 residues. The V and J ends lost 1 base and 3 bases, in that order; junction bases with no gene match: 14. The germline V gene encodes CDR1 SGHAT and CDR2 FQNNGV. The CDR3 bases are TGTGCCAGCAGCTTAGGTCCTTCCGTATCAGGGGGCGTCTACGAGCAGTACTTC. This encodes CASSLGPSVSGGVYEQYF.

The CDR3 DNA is TGTGCCAGCAGTTACTCGGAGACAGTCTACGAGCAGTACTTC. Protein product: CASSYSETVYEQYF. The chain is built from TRBV6-5 and TRBJ2-7, with D tentatively TRBD1 (5 bases). This CDR3 has 14 amino acids. Trimming stripped 0 bases from V and 3 bases from J, with 9 bases between. Germline V gives CDR1 MNHEY, CDR2 SVGAGI.

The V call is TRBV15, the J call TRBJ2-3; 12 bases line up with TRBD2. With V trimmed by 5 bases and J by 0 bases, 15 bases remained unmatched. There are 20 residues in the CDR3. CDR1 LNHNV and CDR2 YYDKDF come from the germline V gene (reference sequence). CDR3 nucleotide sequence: TGTGCCACCAGCCGGAGACTAGCGGGAGTATTTTCAAGTAGCACAGATACGCAGTATTTT. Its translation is CATSRRLAGVFSSSTDTQYF.

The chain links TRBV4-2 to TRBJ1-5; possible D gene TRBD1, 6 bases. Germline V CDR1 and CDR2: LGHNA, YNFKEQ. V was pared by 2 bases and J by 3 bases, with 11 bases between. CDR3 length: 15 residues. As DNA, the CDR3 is TGTGCCAGCAGCCAACCGGACAGCGTCAATCAGCCCCAGCATTTT. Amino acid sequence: CASSQPDSVNQPQHF.

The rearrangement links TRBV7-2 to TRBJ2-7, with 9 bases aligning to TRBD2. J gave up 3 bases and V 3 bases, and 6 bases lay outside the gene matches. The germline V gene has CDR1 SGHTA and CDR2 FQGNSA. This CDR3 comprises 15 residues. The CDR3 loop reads CASSFSGSQVYEQYF. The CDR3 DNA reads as TGTGCCAGCAGCTTTAGCGGGAGTCAAGTCTACGAGCAGTACTTC.

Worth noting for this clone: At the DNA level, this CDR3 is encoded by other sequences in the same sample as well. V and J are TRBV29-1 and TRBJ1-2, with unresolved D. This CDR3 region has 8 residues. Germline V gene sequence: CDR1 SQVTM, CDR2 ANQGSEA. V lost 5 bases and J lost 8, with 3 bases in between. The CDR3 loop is CSVPGYTF. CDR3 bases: TGCAGCGTTCCGGGCTACACCTTC.

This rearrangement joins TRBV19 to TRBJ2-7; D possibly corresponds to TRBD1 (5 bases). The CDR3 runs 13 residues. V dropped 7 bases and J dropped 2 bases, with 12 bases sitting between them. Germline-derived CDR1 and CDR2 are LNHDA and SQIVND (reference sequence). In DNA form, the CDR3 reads TGTGCCAGTAAGGGCAGGGCCCCCTACGAGCAGTACTTC. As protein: CASKGRAPYEQYF.

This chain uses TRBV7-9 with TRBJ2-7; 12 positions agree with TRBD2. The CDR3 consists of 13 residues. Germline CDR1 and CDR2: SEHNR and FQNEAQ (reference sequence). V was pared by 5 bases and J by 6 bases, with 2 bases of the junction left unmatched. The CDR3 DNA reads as TGTGCCAGCAGCACGGGACTAGCGGGCGAGCAGTACTTC. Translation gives CASSTGLAGEQYF.

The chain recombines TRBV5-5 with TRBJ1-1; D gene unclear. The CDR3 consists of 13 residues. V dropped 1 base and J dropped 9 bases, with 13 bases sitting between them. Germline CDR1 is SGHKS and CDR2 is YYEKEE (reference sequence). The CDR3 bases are TGTGCCAGCAGCTTGTGGGTCGGGGTCCAAGCTTTCTTT. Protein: CASSLWVGVQAFF. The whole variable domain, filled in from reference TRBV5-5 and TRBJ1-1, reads DAGVTQSPTHLIKTRGQQVTLRCSPISGHKSVSWYQQVLGQGPQFIFQYYEKEERGRGNFPDRFSARQFPNYSSELNVNALLLGDSALYLCASSLWVGVQAFFGQGTRLTVV.

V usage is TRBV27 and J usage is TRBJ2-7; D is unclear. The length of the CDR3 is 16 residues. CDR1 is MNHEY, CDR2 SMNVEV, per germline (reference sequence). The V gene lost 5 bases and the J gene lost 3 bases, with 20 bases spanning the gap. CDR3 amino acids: CASSASEASVSYEQYF. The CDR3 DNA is TGTGCCAGCAGTGCATCCGAGGCGTCCGTCAGCTACGAGCAGTACTTC.

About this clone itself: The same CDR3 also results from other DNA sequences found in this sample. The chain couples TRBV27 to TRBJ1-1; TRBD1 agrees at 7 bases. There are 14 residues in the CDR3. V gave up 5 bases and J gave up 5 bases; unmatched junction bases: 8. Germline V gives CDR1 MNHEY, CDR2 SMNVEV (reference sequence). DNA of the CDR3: TGTGCCAGCAGTCCATACAGGGGAGGAACTGAAGCTTTCTTT. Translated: CASSPYRGGTEAFF.

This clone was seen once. The CDR3 is CASSFSGTNANTGELFF. CDR3 bases: TGTGCCAGCAGTTTCTCCGGGACAAACGCGAACACCGGGGAGCTGTTTTTT. The rearrangement uses TRBV27 and TRBJ2-2; TRBD1 might be the D (6 bases). Trimming pared 3 bases from V and 0 bases from J, leaving 14 bases between. CDR3 size: 17 residues. Germline V gene lookup returns CDR1 MNHEY and CDR2 SMNVEV (reference sequence).

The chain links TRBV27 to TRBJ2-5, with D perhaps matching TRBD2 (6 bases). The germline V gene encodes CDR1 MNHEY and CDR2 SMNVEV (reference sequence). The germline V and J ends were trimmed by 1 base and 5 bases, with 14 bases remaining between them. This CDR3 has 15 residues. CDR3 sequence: CASSLYPSESETQYF. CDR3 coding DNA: TGTGCCAGCAGTTTATATCCTAGCGAGAGTGAGACCCAGTACTTC.

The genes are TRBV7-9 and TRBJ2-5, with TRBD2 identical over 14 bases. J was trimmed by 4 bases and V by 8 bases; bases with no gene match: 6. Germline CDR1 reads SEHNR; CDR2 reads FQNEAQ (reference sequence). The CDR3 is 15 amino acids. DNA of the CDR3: TGTGCCAGCCTCGGGACTAGCGGGAGTCGAGAGACCCAGTACTTC. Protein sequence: CASLGTSGSRETQYF.

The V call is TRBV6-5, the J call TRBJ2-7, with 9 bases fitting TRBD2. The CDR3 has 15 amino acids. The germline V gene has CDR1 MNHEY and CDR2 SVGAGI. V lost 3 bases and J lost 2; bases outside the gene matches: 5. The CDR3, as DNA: TGTGCCAGCAGTTATGGCGGGAGGGCCGCCTACGAGCAGTACTTC. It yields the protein CASSYGGRAAYEQYF.

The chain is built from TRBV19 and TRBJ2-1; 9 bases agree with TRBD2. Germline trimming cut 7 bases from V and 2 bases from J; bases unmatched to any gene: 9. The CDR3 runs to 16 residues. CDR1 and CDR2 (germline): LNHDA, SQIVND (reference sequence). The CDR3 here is CASNAGGPWAYNEQFF. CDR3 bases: TGTGCCAGTAACGCGGGAGGGCCGTGGGCCTACAATGAGCAGTTCTTC.

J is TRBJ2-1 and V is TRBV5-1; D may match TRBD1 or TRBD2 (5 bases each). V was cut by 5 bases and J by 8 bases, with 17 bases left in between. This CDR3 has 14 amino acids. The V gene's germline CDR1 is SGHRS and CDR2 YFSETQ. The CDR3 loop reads CASRPIHEGHEQFF. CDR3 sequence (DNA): TGCGCCAGCAGACCCATTCACGAGGGGCATGAGCAGTTCTTC.

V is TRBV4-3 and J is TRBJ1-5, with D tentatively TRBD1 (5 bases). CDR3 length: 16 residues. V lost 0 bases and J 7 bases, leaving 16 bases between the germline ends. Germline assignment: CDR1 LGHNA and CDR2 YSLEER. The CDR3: CASSQDRVGYRQPQHF. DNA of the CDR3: TGCGCCAGCAGCCAAGATAGGGTCGGGTACAGGCAGCCCCAGCATTTT.

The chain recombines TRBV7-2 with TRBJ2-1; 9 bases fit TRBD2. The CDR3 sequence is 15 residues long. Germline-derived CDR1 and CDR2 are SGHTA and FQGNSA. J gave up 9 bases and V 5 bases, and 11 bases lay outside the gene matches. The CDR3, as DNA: TGTGCCAGCAGCATTCACGGGGCTAGCGGGATTGAGCAGTTCTTC. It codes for CASSIHGASGIEQFF.

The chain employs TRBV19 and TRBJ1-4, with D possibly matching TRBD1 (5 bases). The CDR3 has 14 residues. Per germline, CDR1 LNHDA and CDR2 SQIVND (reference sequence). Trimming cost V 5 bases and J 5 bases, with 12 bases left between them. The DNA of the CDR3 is TGTGCCAGTAGTGAACCGGGACGGAATGAAAAACTGTTTTTT. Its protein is CASSEPGRNEKLFF.

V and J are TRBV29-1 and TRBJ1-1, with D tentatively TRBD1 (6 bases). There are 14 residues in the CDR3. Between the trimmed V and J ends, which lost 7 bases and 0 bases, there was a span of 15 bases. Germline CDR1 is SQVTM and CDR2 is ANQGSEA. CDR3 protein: CSGKGGSLNTEAFF. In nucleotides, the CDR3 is TGCAGCGGGAAAGGGGGGTCATTGAACACTGAAGCTTTCTTT.

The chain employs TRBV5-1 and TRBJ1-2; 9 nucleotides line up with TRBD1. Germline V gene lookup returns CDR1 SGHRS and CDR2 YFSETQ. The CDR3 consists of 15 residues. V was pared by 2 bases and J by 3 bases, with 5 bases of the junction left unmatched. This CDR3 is CASSFTGQGDYGYTF. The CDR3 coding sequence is TGCGCCAGCAGCTTCACGGGACAGGGTGACTATGGCTACACCTTC.

The CDR3 loop reads CASSGTTSTTGHEQFF. The CDR3 DNA sequence: TGTGCCAGCAGCGGGACGACATCAACAACCGGGCATGAGCAGTTCTTC. This sequence joins TRBV9 and TRBJ2-1; unclear D gene. This CDR3 spans 16 amino acids. V was clipped by 3 bases and J by 8 bases, with 21 bases between them. CDR1 SGDLS and CDR2 YYNGEE come from the germline V gene.

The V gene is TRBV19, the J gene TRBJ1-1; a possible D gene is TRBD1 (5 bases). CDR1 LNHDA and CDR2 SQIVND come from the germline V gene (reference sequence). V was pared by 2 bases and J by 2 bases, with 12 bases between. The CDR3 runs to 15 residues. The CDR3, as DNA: TGTGCCAGTAGTATAAGGGGTCAGCCAAACACTGAAGCTTTCTTT. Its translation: CASSIRGQPNTEAFF.

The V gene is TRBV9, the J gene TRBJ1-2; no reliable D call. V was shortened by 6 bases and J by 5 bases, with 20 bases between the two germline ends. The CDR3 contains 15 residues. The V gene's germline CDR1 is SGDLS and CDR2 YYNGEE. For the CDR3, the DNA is TGTGCCAGCACTTTCTCGGACGGAAACCCGTATGGCTACACCTTC. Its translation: CASTFSDGNPYGYTF. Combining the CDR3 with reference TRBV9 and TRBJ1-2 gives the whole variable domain DSGVTQTPKHLITATGQRVTLRCSPRSGDLSVYWYQQSLDQGLQFLIQYYNGEERAKGNILERFSAQQFPDLHSELNLSSLELGDSALYFCASTFSDGNPYGYTFGSGTRLTVV.

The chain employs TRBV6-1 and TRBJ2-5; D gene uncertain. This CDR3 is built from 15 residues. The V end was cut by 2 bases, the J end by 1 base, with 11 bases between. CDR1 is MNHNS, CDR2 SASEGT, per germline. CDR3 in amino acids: CASSEHPVPQETQYF. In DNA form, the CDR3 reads TGTGCCAGCAGTGAACACCCAGTCCCCCAAGAGACCCAGTACTTC.